Sequencing of this TCR beta chain was carried out in a study of shared clonotypes between healthy human individuals. The study separated CD4+ cells into CD45RA+ naive and CD45RA-negative memory subsets. The V gene's germline CDR1 is SGHRS and CDR2 YFSETQ. The CDR3 consists of 15 residues. The V end lost 0 bases, the J end lost 4 bases, and 11 bases lay between the germline ends. Study observations and caveats: Some naive CD4 clonotypes, around 4.7%, turned up in common across several donors.

Concerning this clone: The target antigen is unknown.

The authors distributed each subset's genomic DNA evenly over several immunoSEQ plates. The assay was immunoSEQ multiplex PCR, and TCRdb's table has in-frame clones only and misses some. The top ten clones hold about 0.45% of a sample with roughly 1,500,000 clones, 95% to 99% of them seen once. The origin of this receptor is a man aged 30-40 years in good health. The chain has TRBV5-1 and TRBJ2-1; D is undetermined. The material sequenced was naive CD4+ T cells sorted from blood. Indicated subset: CD45RA+ positively selected. The CDR3 sequence: CASSLETPFYNEQFF. CDR3 DNA: TGCGCCAGCAGCTTGGAAACTCCTTTTTACAATGAGCAGTTCTTC. Looking up the rest from reference TRBV5-1 and TRBJ2-1 gives the full variable domain: KAGVTQTPRYLIKTRGQQVTLSCSPISGHRSVSWYQQTPGQGLQFLFEYFSETQRNKGNFPGRFSGRQFSNSRSEMNVSTLELGDSALYLCASSLETPFYNEQFFGPGTRLTVL.